This T cell receptor beta chain originates from a study of CXCR3-negative and CXCR3-positive naive CD8 T cells. Study outcomes and limitations: CXCR3-expressing naive cells carried TRB CDR3s more hydrophobic than those of CXCR3-negative naive cells. Surface CD5 matched across naive subsets, and TRB CDR3 properties served to infer TCR strength. Diversity ran similarly high across both naive subsets but far lower in memory CD8+ cells. Naive CXCR3-negative cells resembled naive CXCR3-positive cells in TRBV-TRBJ usage; memory cells differed.

The authors made the TRB cDNA libraries by 5' RACE using UMI labels. TCRdb reanalyzed the 5' RACE reads, giving one entry per CDR3 protein sequence and no DNA. The table for this sample gives about 120,000 distinct CDR3 sequences. With respect to this clonotype: Its matching antigen is unknown.

The sequence was collected from a human donor in good health. Some clones in this sample may be carry-over from other donors' samples. Specimen: naive CXCR3+ CD8+ T cells from blood. Subset meaning: CD45RO-CCR7+CD27+CD95- naive CD8+ T cells expressing CXCR3 (TNR3+).

CDR3 protein: CSTWDQMNTEAFF. The V gene is TRBV29-1, the J gene TRBJ1-1; TCRdb gives TRBD1 as the D gene, but with no DNA this cannot be confirmed. This CDR3 region has 13 residues. The V gene's germline CDR1 is SQVTM and CDR2 ANQGSEA.